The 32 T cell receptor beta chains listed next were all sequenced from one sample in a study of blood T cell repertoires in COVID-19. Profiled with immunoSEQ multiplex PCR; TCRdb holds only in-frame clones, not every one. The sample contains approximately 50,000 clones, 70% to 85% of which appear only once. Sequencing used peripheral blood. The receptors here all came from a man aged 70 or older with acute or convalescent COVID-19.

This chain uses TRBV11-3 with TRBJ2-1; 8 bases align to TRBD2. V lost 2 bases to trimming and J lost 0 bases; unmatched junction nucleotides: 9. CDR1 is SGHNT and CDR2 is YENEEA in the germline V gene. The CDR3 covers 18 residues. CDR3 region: CASSLSLAGDYSYNEQFF. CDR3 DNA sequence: TGTGCCAGCAGCTTAAGTCTAGCGGGCGATTACTCCTACAATGAGCAGTTCTTC.

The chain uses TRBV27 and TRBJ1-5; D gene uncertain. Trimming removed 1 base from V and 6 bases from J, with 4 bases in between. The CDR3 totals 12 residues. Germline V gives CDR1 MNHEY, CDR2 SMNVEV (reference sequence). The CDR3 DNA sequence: TGTGCCAGCAGTTTATTCGGTCAGCCCCAGCATTTT. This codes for CASSLFGQPQHF.

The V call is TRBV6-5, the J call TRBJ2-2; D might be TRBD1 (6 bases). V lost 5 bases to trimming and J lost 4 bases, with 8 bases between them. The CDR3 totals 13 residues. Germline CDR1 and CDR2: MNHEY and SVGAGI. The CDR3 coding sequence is TGTGCCAGCAGTCGGGACATCACCGGGGAGCTGTTTTTT. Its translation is CASSRDITGELFF.

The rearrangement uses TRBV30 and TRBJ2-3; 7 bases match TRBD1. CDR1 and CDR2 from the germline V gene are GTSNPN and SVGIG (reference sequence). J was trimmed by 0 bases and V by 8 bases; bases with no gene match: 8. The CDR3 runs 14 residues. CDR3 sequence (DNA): TGTGCCGGGAAAACAGGGGTCAGCACAGATACGCAGTATTTT. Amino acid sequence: CAGKTGVSTDTQYF.

In DNA, the CDR3 is TGTGCCAGCAGCTTAGATGGAGTTTCCTACAATGAGCAGTTCTTC. The encoded protein is CASSLDGVSYNEQFF. This chain uses TRBV7-9 with TRBJ2-1; D unresolved. Germline CDR1 and CDR2: SEHNR and FQNEAQ (reference sequence). The CDR3 runs to 15 residues. V lost 1 base and J 1 base, leaving 8 bases between the germline ends.

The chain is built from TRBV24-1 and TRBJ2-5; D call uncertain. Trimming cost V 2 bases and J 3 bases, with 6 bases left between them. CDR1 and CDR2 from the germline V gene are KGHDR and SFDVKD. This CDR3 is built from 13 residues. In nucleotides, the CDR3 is TGTGCCACCAGTGATTCCTACGAAGAGACCCAGTACTTC. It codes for CATSDSYEETQYF.

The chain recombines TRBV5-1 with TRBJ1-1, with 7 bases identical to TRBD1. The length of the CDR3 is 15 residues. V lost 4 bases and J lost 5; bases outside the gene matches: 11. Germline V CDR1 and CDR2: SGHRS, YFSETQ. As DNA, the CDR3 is TGCGCCAGCAGCCCAGAAACAGGGGCGTGGACTGAAGCTTTCTTT. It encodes CASSPETGAWTEAFF. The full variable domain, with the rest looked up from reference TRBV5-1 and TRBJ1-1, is KAGVTQTPRYLIKTRGQQVTLSCSPISGHRSVSWYQQTPGQGLQFLFEYFSETQRNKGNFPGRFSGRQFSNSRSEMNVSTLELGDSALYLCASSPETGAWTEAFFGQGTRLTVV.

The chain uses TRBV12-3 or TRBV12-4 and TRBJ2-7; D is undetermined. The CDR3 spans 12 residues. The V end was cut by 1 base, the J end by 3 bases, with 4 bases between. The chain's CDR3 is CASSLVVYEQYF. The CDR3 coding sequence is TGTGCCAGCAGTTTAGTCGTCTACGAGCAGTACTTC.

In nucleotides, the CDR3 is TGTGCCAGCAAACTCCCCCGGGACAGCGGCGGCTACACCTTC. Translated: CASKLPRDSGGYTF. J is TRBJ1-2 and V is TRBV28; 7 bases map to TRBD1. The germline CDR1 and CDR2 sequences are MDHEN and SYDVKM. The CDR3 length is 14 residues. The V segment lost 7 bases and the J segment 8 bases; nucleotides outside the gene matches: 13.

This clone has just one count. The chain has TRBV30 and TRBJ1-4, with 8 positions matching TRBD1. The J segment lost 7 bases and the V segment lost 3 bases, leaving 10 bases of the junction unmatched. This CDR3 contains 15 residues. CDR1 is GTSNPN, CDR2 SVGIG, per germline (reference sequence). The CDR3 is CAWRDSGGESEKLFF. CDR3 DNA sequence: TGTGCCTGGAGAGATTCAGGGGGCGAAAGTGAAAAACTGTTTTTT.

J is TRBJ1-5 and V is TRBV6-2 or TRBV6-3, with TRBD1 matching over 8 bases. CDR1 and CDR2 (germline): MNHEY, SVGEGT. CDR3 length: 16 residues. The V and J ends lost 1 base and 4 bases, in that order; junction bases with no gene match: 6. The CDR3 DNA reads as TGTGCCAGCAGTTACTTGTTACAGGGGGGGAATCAGCCCCAGCATTTT. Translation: CASSYLLQGGNQPQHF.

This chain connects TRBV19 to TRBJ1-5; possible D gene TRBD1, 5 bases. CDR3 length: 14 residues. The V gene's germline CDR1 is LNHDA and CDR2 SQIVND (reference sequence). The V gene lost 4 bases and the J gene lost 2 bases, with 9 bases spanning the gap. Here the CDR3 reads CASSNLQGNQPQHF. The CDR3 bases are TGTGCCAGTAGTAACCTACAGGGCAATCAGCCCCAGCATTTT.

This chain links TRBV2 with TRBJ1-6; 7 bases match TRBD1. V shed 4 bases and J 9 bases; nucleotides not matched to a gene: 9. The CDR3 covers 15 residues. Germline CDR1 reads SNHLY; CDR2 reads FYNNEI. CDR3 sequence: CASSVYQGVSSPLHF. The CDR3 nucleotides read TGTGCCAGCAGTGTATACCAGGGGGTATCTTCACCCCTCCACTTT.

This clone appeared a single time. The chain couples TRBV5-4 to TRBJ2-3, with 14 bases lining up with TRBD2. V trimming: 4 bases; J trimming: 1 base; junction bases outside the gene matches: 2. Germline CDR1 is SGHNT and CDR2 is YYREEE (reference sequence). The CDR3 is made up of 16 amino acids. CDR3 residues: CASSPTSGGGTDTQYF. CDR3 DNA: TGTGCCAGCAGCCCGACTAGCGGGGGGGGCACAGATACGCAGTATTTT.

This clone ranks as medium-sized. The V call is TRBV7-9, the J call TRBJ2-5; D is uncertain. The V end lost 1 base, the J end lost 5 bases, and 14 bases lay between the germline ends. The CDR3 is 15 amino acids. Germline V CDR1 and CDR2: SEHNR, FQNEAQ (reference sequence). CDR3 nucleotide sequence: TGTGCCAGCAGCTTAGAACTCTCATCCACCGAGACCCAGTACTTC. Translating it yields CASSLELSSTETQYF.

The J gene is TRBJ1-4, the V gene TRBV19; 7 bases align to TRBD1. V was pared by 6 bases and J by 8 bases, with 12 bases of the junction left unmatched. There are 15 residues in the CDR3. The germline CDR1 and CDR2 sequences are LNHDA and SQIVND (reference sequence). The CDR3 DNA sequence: TGTGCCAGTAGCCCTACACAGGGGATAGGGGAAAAACTGTTTTTT. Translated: CASSPTQGIGEKLFF.

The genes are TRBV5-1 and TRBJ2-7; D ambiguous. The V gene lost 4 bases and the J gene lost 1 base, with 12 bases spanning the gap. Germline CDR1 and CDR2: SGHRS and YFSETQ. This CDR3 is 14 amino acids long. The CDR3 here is CASSPQTRSYEQYF. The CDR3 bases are TGCGCCAGCAGCCCCCAGACAAGATCCTACGAGCAGTACTTC.

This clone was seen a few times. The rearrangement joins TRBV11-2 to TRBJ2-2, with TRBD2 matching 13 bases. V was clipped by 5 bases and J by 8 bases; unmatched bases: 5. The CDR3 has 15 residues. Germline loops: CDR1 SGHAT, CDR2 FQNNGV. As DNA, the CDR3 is TGTGCCAGCAGCCTTTGGACTAGCGGGAGAGGGGAGCTGTTTTTT. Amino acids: CASSLWTSGRGELFF.

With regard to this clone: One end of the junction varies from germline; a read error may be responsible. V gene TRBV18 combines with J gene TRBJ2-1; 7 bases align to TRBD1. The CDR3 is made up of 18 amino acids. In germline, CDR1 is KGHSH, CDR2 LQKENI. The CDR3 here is CASSPRLNRDRQYNEQFF. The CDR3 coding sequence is TGTGCCAGCTCCCCACGGTTAAATCGGGACAGACAGTACAATGAGCAGTTCTTC.

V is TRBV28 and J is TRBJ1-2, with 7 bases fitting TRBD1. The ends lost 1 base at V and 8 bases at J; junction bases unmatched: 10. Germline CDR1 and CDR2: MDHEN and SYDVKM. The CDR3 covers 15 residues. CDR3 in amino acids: CASSLYHRGGGGYTF. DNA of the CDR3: TGTGCCAGCAGTTTATACCACAGGGGAGGAGGCGGCTACACCTTC.

CDR3: CASSASGAGNTIYF. CDR3 DNA: TGTGCCAGCAGTGCATCGGGTGCTGGAAACACCATATATTTT. The chain has TRBV2 and TRBJ1-3; D gene ambiguous. V gave up 4 bases and J gave up 2 bases, with 9 bases separating them. The CDR3 contains 14 residues. CDR1 and CDR2 (germline): SNHLY, FYNNEI.

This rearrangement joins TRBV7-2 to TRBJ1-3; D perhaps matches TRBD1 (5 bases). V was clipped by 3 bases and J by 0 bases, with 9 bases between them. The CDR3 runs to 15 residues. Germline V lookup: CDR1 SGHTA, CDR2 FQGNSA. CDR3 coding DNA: TGTGCCAGCAGCTTGGTAGGGGACTCTGGAAACACCATATATTTT. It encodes CASSLVGDSGNTIYF.

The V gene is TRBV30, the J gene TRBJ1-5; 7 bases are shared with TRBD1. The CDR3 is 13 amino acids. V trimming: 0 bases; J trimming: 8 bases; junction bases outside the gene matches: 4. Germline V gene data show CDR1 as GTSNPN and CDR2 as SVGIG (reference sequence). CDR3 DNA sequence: TGTGCCTGGAGTGTATTAGGGGGCGAGCCCCAGCATTTT. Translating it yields CAWSVLGGEPQHF.

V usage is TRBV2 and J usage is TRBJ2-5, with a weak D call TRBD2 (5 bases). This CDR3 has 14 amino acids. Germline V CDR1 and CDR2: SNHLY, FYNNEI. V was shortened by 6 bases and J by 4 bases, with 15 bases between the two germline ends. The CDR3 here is CASSMTNPRETQYF. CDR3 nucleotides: TGTGCCAGCAGCATGACTAACCCCAGAGAGACCCAGTACTTC.

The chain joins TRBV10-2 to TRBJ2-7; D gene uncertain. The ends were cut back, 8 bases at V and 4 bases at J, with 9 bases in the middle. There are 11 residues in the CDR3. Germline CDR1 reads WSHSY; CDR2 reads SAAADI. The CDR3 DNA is TGCGCCAGCGACTCGGATTACGAGCAGTACTTC. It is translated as CASDSDYEQYF.

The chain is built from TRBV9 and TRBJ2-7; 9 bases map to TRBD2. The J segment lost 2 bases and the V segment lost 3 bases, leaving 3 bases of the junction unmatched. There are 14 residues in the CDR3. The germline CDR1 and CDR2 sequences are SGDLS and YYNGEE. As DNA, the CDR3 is TGTGCCAGCAGCGGACTAGCGGCAACCTACGAGCAGTACTTC. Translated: CASSGLAATYEQYF.

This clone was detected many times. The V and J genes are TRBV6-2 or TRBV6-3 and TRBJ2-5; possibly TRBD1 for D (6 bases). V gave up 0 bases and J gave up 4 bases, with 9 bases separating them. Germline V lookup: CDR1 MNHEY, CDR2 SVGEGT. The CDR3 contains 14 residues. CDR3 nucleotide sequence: TGTGCCAGCAGTTACTCGATAGGGGGAGAGACCCAGTACTTC. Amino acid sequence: CASSYSIGGETQYF.

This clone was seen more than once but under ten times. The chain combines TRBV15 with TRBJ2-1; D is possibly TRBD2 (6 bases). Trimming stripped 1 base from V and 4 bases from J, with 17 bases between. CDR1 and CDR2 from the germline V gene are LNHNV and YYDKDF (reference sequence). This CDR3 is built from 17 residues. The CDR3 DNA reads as TGTGCCACCAGCAGAGTCCGGGGCGGGACCTCGTACAATGAGCAGTTCTTC. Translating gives CATSRVRGGTSYNEQFF.

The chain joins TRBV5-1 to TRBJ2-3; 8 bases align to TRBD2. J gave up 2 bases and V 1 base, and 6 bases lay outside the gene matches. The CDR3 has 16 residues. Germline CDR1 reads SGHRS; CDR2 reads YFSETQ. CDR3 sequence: CASSLSGGRDTDTQYF. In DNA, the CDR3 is TGCGCCAGCAGCTTGTCGGGGGGGCGAGACACAGATACGCAGTATTTT.

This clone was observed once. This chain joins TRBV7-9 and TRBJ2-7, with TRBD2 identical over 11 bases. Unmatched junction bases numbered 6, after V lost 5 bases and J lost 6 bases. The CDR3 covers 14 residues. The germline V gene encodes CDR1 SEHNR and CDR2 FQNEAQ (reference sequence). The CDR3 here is CASSNSGGAREQYF. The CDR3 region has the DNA TGTGCCAGCAGCAATAGCGGGGGGGCGCGCGAGCAGTACTTC.

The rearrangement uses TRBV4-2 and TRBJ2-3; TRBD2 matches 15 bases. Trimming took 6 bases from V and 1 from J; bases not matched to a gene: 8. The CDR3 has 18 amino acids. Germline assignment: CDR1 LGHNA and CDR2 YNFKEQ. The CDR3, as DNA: TGTGCCAGCAGAAGAAGGACTAGCGGGAGGGCGGGCACAGATACGCAGTATTTT. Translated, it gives CASRRRTSGRAGTDTQYF.

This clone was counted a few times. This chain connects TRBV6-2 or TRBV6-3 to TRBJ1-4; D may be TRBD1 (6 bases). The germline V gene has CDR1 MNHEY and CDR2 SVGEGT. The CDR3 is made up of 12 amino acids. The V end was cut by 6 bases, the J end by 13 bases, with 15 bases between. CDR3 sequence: CASSATGRGLFF. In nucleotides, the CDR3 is TGTGCCAGCAGCGCTACAGGGAGAGGACTGTTTTTT.